The clone carrying this T cell receptor beta chain has a handful of counts. Its cognate antigen is unknown. This entry comes from a study of blood T cells in healthy people across ages. Study findings and constraints: The authors considered diversity estimates from one million T cells to be underestimates.

Every donor gave around 10 milliliters of peripheral blood. Then a second PCR, running roughly 7 to 11 cycles, was carried out with a sample-barcoded 5' primer and a J-beta primer mix. TCRdb passed the 5' RACE reads through MiXCR, listing each CDR3 protein once. The repertoire consists of some 900,000 distinct CDR3 sequences, with 48% occurring once and the leading ten covering roughly 13%. This clonotype was obtained from a man aged 25 to 45 in good health. Sequencing used blood.

The CDR3 is CAWGTVGYTF. In DNA form, the CDR3 reads TGTGCCTGGGGGACAGTCGGCTACACCTTC. The chain recombines TRBV30 with TRBJ1-2; the match to TRBD1 covers 7 bases. CDR3 length: 10 amino acids. V trimming: 5 bases; J trimming: 8 bases; junction bases outside the gene matches: 2. The V gene's germline CDR1 is GTSNPN and CDR2 SVGIG (reference sequence).